The rows below give T cell receptor beta chains drawn from one sample of a study of T-cell memory formation after mild COVID-19. TCRdb reprocessed the 5' RACE reads with MiXCR, giving one entry per CDR3 protein. Of roughly 130,000 distinct CDR3 sequences listed, about 6% are singletons. Sequenced: PBMCs or a T cell subset sorted from them (not recorded which). Source of these receptors: an adult woman who had mild COVID-19 (a few samples of this study predate the infection). Cell type and time point are not known. CDR3s include the opening cysteine and the closing phenylalanine or tryptophan. D genes are given only for firm matches. The size field is filled for only some rows; it gives once, few, many or a size class.

>TRBV4-2|-|many|TRBJ2-3
CASSPRPQGSTDTQYF
TGTGCCAGCAGCCCCCGCCCACAGGGTAGCACAGATACGCAGTATTTT
>TRBV25-1|-|-|TRBJ2-7
CASSGEQYF
TGTGCCAGCAGTGGAGAGCAGTACTTC
>TRBV6-2/TRBV6-3|-|few|TRBJ2-7
CASSQPGLTAYEQYF
TGTGCCAGCAGCCAACCGGGACTTACAGCCTACGAGCAGTACTTC
>TRBV2|-|many|TRBJ2-4
CASSSTITKNIQYF
TGTGCCAGCAGCTCGACAATTACCAAAAACATTCAGTACTTC
>TRBV2|-|few|TRBJ1-2
CAGRWSYGYTF
TGTGCAGGGAGGTGGTCCTATGGCTACACCTTC
>TRBV19|-|few|TRBJ2-3
CASRKVPTDTQYF
TGTGCCAGTAGAAAGGTACCCACAGATACGCAGTATTTT
>TRBV30|TRBD2|few|TRBJ2-1
CAWSDRGLAVNEQFF
TGTGCCTGGAGTGACAGAGGACTAGCGGTCAATGAGCAGTTCTTC
>TRBV12-3/TRBV12-4|-|many|TRBJ2-6
CASSLGQPGANVLTF
TGTGCCAGCAGTTTAGGCCAGCCTGGGGCCAACGTCCTGACTTTC
>TRBV6-5|TRBD1|-|TRBJ1-5
CASRSQGGGNQPQHF
TGTGCCAGCAGGTCCCAGGGGGGGGGGAATCAGCCCCAGCATTTT
>TRBV2|-|few|TRBJ1-1
CASSERRQASTEAFF
TGTGCCAGCAGTGAGCGTAGACAGGCATCTACTGAAGCTTTCTTT
>TRBV4-2|-|-|TRBJ1-2
CASSQGVRGYTF
TGTGCCAGCAGCCAAGGAGTTCGGGGGTACACCTTC
>TRBV7-2|-|many|TRBJ2-1
CASSLELGGQFF
TGTGCCAGCAGCTTAGAATTAGGGGGGCAGTTCTTC
>TRBV7-2|TRBD2|-|TRBJ2-2
CASTMAGGNTGELFF
TGTGCCAGCACCATGGCGGGAGGGAACACCGGGGAGCTGTTTTTT
>TRBV3-1|-|-|TRBJ1-4
CASRPASGEKLFF
TGTGCCAGCAGACCCGCATCTGGGGAAAAACTGTTTTTT
>TRBV18|TRBD1|few|TRBJ1-2
CASSPTGVEGYTF
TGTGCCAGCTCCCCGACAGGGGTGGAAGGCTACACCTTC
>TRBV18|-|few|TRBJ1-1
CASSPIGTENTEAFF
TGTGCCAGCTCACCTATTGGGACGGAGAACACTGAAGCTTTCTTT
>TRBV20-1|TRBD2|-|TRBJ2-1
CSASVAGGYNEQFF
TGCAGTGCTTCCGTAGCGGGGGGATACAATGAGCAGTTCTTC